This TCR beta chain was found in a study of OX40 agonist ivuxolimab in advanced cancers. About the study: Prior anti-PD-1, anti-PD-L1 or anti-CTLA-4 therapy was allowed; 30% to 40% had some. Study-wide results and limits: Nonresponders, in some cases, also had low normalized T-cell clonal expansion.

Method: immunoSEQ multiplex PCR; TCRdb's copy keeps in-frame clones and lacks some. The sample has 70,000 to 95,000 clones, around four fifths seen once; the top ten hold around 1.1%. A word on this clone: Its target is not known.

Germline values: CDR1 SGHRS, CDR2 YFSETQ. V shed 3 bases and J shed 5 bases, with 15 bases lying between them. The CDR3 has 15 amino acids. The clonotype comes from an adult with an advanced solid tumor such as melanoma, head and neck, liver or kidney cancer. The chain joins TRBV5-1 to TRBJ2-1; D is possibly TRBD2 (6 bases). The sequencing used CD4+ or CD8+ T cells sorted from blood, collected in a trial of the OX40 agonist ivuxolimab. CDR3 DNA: TGCGCCAGCAGCTCCGAGGGGAGGACGGACAATGAGCAGTTCTTC. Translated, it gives CASSSEGRTDNEQFF.